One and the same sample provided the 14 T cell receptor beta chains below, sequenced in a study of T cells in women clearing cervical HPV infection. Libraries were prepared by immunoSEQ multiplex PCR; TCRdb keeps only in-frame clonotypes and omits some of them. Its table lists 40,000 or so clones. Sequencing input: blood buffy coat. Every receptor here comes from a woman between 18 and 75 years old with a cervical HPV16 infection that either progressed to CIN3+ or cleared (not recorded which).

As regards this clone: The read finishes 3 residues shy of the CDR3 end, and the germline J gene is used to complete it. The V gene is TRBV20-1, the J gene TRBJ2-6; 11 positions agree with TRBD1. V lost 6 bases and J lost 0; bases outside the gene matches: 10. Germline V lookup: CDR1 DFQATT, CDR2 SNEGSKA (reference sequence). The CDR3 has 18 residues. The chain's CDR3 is CSADTGTGGASGANVLTF. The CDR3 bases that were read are TGCAGTGCAGATACCGGGACAGGGGGAGCCTCTGGGGCCAACGTC.

The sequenced CDR3 bases are TGTGCCAGTAGTCAGGGTTTTCGGACTGAA. Encoded protein: CASSQGFRTE. In full, the CDR3 reads CASSQGFRTEAFF. The rearrangement uses TRBV19 and TRBJ1-1; tentative D call: TRBD1 (5 bases). The CDR3 end lies 3 residues beyond the end of the read and is filled in from the germline J gene. Looked up from germline, CDR1 is LNHDA and CDR2 is SQIVND (reference sequence). This CDR3 has 13 amino acids. V shed 5 bases and J shed 5 bases, with 12 bases lying between them.

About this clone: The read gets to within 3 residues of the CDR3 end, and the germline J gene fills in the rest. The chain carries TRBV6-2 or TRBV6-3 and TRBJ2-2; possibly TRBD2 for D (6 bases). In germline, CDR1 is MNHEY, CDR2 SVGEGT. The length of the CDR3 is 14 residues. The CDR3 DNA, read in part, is TGTGCCAGCAGTTACGGGTTAGGGGAGGAAAAG. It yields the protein CASSYGLGEEK. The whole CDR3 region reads CASSYGLGEEKLFF.

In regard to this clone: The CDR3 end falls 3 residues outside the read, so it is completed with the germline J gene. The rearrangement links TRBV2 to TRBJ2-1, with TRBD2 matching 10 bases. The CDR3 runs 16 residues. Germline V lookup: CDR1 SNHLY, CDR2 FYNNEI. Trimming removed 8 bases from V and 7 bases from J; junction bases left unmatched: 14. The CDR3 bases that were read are TGTGCCAGCTCTCGGGAAGCGGGAGGGCCGTGGAATGAG. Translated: CASSREAGGPWNE. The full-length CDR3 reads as CASSREAGGPWNEQFF.

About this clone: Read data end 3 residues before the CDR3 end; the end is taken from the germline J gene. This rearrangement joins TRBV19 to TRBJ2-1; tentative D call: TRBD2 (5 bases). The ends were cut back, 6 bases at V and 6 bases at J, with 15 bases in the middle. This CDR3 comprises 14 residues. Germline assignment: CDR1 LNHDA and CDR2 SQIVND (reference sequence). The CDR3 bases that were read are TGTGCCAGTAGCCGACGGGGTCGGGGCAATGAG. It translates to CASSRRGRGNE. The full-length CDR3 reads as CASSRRGRGNEQFF.

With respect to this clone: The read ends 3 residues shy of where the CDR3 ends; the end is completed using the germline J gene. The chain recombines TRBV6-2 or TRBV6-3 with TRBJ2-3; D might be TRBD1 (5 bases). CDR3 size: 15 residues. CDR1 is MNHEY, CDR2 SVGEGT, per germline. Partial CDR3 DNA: TGTGCCAGCAGCGAAACAGGTTTGAGCAATCAGCCG. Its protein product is CASSETGLSNQP. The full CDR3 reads CASSETGLSNQPQYF.

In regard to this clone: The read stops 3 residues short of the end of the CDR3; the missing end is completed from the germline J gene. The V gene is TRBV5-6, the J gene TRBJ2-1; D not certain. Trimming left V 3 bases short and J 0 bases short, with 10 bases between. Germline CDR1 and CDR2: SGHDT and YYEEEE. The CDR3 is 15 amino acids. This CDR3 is CASSSDKSSYNEQFF. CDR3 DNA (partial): TGTGCCAGCAGCTCCGACAAGAGCTCCTACAATGAG.

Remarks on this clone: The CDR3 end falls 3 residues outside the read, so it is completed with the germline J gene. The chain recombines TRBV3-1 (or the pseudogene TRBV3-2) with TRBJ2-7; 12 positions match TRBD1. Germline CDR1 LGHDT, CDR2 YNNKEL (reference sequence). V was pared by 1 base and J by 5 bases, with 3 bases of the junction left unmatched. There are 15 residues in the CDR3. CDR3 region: CASSQVGTGGDEQYF. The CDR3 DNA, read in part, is TGTGCCAGCAGCCAAGTGGGGACAGGGGGCGACGAG.

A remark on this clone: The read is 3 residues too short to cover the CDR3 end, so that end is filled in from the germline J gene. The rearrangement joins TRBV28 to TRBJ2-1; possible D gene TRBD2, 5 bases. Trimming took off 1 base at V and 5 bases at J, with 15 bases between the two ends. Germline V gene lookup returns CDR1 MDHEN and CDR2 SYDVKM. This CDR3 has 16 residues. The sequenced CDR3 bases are TGTGCCAGCAGTTTATCTGATGAAGCGGTGAACAATGAG. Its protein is CASSLSDEAVNNE. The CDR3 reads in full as CASSLSDEAVNNEQFF.

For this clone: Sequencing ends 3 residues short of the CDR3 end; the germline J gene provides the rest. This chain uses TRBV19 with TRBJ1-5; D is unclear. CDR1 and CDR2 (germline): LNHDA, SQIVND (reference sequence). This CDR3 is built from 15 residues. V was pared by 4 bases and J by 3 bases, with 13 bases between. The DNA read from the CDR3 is TGTGCCAGTAGTAATAGGGCGGGGAACAATCAGCCC. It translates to CASSNRAGNNQP. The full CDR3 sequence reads CASSNRAGNNQPQHF.

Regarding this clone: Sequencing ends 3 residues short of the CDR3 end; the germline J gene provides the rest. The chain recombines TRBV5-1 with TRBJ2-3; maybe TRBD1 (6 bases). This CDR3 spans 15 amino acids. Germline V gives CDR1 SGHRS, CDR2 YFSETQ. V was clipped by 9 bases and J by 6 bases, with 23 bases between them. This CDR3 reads CATKEGTGWLDTQYF. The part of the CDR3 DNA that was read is TGCGCCACCAAAGAGGGCACAGGGTGGTTGGATACG.

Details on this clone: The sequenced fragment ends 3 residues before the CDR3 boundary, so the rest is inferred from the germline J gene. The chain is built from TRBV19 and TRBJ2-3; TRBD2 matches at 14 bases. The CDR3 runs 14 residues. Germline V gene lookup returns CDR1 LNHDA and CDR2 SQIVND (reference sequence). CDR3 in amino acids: CATRLAGGIETQYF. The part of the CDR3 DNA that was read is TGTGCCACCAGACTAGCGGGAGGGATAGAGACG.

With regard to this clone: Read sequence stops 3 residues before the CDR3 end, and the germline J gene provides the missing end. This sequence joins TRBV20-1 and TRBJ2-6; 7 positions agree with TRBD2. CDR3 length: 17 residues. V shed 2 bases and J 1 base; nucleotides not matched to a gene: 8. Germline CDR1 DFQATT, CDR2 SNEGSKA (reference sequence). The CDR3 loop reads CSARLRGGGSGANVLTF. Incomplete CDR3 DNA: TGCAGTGCTAGACTGCGGGGCGGGGGATCTGGGGCCAACGTC.

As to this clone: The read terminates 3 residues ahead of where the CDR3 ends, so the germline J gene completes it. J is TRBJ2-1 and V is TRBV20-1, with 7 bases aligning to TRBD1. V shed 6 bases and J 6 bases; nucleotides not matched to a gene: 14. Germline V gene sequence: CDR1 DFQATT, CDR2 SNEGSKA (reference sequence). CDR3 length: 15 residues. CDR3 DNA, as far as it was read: TGCAGTGCCACCTTCAGGGGGATGTCTGTCAATGAG. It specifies CSATFRGMSVNE. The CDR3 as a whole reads CSATFRGMSVNEQFF.